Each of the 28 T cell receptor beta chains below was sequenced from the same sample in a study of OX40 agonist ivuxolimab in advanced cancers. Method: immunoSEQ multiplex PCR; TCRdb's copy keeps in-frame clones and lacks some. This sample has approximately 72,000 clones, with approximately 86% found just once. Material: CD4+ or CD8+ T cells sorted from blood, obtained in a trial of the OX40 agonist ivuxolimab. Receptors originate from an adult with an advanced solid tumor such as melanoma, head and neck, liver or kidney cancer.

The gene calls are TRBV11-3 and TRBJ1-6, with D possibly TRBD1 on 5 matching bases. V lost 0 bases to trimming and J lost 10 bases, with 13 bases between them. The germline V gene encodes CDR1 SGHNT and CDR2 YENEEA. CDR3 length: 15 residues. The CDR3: CASSLDRQGVSPLHF. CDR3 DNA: TGTGCCAGCAGCTTAGACCGGCAAGGGGTATCACCCCTCCACTTT.

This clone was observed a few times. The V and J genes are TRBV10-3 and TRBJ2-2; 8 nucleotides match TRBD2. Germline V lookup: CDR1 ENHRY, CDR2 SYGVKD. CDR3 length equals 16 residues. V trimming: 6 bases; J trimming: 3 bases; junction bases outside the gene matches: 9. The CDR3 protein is CAIRGKELADTGELFF. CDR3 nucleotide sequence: TGTGCCATCAGGGGGAAGGAACTAGCGGACACCGGGGAGCTGTTTTTT.

CDR3 protein: CASSFSRIRGNTEAFF. The DNA of the CDR3 is TGTGCCAGCAGTTTTTCCCGGATTAGGGGGAACACTGAAGCTTTCTTT. J is TRBJ1-1 and V is TRBV27, with a tentative D call TRBD1 (5 bases). The CDR3 is 16 residues long. Germline lookup yields CDR1 MNHEY and CDR2 SMNVEV (reference sequence). Between the trimmed V and J ends, which lost 3 bases and 1 base, there was a span of 15 bases.

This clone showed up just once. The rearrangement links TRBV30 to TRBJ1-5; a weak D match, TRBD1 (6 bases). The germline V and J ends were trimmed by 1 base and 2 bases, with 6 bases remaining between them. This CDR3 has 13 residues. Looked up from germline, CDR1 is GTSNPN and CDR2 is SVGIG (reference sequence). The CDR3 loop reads CAWSGTGNQPQHF. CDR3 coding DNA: TGTGCCTGGAGTGGGACAGGCAATCAGCCCCAGCATTTT.

CDR3 coding DNA: TGCGCCAGCAGCTTGGCCGGGACGGCTAATGAAAAACTGTTTTTT. Amino acid sequence: CASSLAGTANEKLFF. The chain uses TRBV5-1 and TRBJ1-4; possible D gene TRBD1, 5 bases. CDR1 and CDR2 (germline): SGHRS, YFSETQ. Deletions cut 0 bases from V and 3 bases from J, with 9 bases between. The CDR3 is 15 residues long.

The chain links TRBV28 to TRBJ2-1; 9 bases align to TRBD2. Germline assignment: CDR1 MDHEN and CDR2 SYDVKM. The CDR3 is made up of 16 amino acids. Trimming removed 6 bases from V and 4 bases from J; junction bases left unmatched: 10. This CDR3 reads CASRRHLAGSYNEQFF. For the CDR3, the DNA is TGTGCCAGCAGGCGCCATCTAGCGGGAAGTTACAATGAGCAGTTCTTC.

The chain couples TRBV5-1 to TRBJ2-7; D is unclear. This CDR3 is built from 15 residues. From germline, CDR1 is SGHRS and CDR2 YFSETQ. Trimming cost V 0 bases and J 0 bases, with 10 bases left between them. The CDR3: CASSLVPDGSYEQYF. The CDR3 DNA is TGCGCCAGCAGCTTGGTTCCCGACGGCTCCTACGAGCAGTACTTC.

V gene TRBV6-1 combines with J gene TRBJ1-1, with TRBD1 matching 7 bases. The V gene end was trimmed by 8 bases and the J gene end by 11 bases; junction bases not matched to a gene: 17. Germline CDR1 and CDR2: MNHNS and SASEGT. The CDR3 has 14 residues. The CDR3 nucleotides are TGTGCCAGCGAGACGCCGGGACAGCGGGGTTTGGCTTTCTTT. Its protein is CASETPGQRGLAFF.

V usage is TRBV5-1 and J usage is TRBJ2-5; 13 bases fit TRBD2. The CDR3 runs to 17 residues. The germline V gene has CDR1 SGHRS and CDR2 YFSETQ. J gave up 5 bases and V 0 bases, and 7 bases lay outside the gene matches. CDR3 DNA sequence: TGCGCCAGCAGCTTGGGTGGACTAGCGGGAGTGGCCGAGACCCAGTACTTC. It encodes CASSLGGLAGVAETQYF.

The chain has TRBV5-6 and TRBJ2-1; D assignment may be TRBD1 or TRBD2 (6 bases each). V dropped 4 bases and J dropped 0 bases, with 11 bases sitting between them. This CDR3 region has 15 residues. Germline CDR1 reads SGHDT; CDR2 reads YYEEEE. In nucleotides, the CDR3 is TGTGCCAGCAGCCTCGAGGGGGGCTCCTACAATGAGCAGTTCTTC. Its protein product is CASSLEGGSYNEQFF.

CDR3 protein: CASSLERGGGETQYF. CDR3 DNA sequence: TGTGCCAGCAGCTTAGAAAGAGGGGGGGGAGAGACCCAGTACTTC. This chain links TRBV7-8 with TRBJ2-5; D possibly corresponds to TRBD2 (7 bases). The CDR3 loop spans 15 amino acids. Per germline, CDR1 SGHVS and CDR2 FQNEAQ. V was pared by 1 base and J by 4 bases, with 13 bases between.

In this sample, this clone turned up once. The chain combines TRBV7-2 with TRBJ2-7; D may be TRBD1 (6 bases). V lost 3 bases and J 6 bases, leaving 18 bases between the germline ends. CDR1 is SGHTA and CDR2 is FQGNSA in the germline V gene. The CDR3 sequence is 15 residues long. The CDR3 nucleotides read TGTGCCAGCAGCTTCGACGGCTACAGGGTGGGCGAGCAGTACTTC. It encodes CASSFDGYRVGEQYF.

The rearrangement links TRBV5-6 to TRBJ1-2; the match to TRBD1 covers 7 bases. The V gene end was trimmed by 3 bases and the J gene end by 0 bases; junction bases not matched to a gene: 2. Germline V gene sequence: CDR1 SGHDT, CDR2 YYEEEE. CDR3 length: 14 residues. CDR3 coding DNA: TGTGCCAGCAGCTGGACAGGTCCTAACTATGGCTACACCTTC. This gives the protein CASSWTGPNYGYTF. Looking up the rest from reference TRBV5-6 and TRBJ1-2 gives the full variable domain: DAGVTQSPTHLIKTRGQQVTLRCSPKSGHDTVSWYQQALGQGPQFIFQYYEEEERQRGNFPDRFSGHQFPNYSSELNVNALLLGDSALYLCASSWTGPNYGYTFGSGTRLTVV.

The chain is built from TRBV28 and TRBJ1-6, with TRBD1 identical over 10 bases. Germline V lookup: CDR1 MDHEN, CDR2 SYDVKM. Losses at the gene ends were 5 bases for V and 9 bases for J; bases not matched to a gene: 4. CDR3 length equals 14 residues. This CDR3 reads CASSPGQGRSPLHF. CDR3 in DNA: TGTGCCAGCAGTCCGGGACAGGGGCGTTCACCCCTCCACTTT.

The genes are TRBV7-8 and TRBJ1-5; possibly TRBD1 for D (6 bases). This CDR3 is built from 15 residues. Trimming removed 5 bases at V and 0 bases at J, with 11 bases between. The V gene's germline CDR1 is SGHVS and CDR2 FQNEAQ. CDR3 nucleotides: TGTGCCAGCAGCCTAAACAGGGCTAGCAATCAGCCCCAGCATTTT. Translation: CASSLNRASNQPQHF.

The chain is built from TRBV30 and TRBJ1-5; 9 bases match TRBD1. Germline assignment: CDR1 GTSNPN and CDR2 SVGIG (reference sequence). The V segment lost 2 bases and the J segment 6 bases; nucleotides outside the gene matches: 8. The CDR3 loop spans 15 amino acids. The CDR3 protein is CAWSSRGQGGQPQHF. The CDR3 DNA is TGTGCCTGGAGTTCCAGGGGACAGGGAGGTCAGCCCCAGCATTTT.

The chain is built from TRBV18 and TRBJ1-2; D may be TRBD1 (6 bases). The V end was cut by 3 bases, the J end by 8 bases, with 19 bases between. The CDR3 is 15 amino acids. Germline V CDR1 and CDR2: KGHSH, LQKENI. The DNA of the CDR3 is TGTGCCAGCTCACCGCTACAATCACAGGGATCGGGCTACACCTTC. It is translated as CASSPLQSQGSGYTF. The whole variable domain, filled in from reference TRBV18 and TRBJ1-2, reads NAGVMQNPRHLVRRRGQEARLRCSPMKGHSHVYWYRQLPEEGLKFMVYLQKENIIDESGMPKERFSAEFPKEGPSILRIQQVVRGDSAAYFCASSPLQSQGSGYTFGSGTRLTVV.

In DNA, the CDR3 is TGTGCCAGCAGCTTAGTATCGGCGGTAGGGACCGGAGCTTTCTTT. Translating it yields CASSLVSAVGTGAFF. The J gene is TRBJ1-1, the V gene TRBV7-9, with D possibly TRBD1 on 5 matching bases. The CDR3 sequence is 15 residues long. The germline gives CDR1 SEHNR, CDR2 FQNEAQ (reference sequence). Trimming took off 1 base at V and 10 bases at J, with 19 bases between the two ends.

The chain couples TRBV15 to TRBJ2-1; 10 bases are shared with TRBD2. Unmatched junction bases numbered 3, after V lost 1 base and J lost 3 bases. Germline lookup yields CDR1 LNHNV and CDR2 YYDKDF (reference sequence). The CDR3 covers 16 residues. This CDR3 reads CATSRGLAGNYNEQFF. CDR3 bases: TGTGCCACCAGCAGAGGACTAGCGGGTAACTACAATGAGCAGTTCTTC. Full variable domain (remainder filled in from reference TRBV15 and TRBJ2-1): DAMVIQNPRYQVTQFGKPVTLSCSQTLNHNVMYWYQQKSSQAPKLLFHYYDKDFNNEADTPDNFQSRRPNTSFCFLDIRSPGLGDTAMYLCATSRGLAGNYNEQFFGPGTRLTVL.

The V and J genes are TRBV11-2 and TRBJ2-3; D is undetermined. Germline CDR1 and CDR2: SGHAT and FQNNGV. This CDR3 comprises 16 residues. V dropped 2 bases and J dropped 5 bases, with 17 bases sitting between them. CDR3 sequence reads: CASSLNPAASIDTQYF. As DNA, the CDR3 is TGTGCCAGCAGCTTAAACCCGGCGGCTAGTATAGATACGCAGTATTTT.

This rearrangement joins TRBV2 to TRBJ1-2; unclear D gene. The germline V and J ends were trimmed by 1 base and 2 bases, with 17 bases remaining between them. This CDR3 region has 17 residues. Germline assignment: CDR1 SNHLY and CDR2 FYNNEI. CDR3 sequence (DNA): TGTGCCAGCAGTGAAGAAGAATGGTTCAGCCTAAACTATGGCTACACCTTC. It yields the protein CASSEEEWFSLNYGYTF.

DNA of the CDR3: TGTGCCAGCAGCTTAAATGGGGAGGTAGATACGCAGTATTTT. Encoded protein: CASSLNGEVDTQYF. The chain couples TRBV7-3 to TRBJ2-3; a weak D match, TRBD2 (6 bases). Germline CDR1 SGHTA, CDR2 FQGTGA. V shed 1 base and J shed 5 bases, with 10 bases lying between them. The CDR3 totals 14 residues.

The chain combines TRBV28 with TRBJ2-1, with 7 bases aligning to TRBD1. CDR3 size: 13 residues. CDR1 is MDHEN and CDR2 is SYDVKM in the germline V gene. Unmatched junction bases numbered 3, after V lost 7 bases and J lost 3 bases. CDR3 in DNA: TGTGCCAGCATGGGACAGAGCTACAATGAGCAGTTCTTC. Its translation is CASMGQSYNEQFF.

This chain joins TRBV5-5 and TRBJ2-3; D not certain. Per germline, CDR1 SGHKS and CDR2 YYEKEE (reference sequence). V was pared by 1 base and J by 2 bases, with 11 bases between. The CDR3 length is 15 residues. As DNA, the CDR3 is TGTGCCAGCAGCTTGACAACTGGCAACACAGATACGCAGTATTTT. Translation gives CASSLTTGNTDTQYF.

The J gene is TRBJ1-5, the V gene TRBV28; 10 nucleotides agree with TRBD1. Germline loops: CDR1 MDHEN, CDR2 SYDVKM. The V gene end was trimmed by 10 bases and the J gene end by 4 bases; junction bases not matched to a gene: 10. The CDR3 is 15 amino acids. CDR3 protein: CATEAGQGWNQPQHF. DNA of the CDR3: TGTGCCACCGAGGCGGGACAGGGGTGGAATCAGCCCCAGCATTTT.

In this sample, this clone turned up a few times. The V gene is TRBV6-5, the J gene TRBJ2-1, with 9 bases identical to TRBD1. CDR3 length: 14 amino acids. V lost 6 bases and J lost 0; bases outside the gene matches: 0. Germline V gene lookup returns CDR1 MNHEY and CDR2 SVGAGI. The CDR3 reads CASRDRGSYNEQFF. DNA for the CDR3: TGTGCCAGCAGGGACAGGGGCTCCTACAATGAGCAGTTCTTC.

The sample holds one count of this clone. The CDR3 nucleotides are TGTGCCAGCAGCTCGGGAAGGACAGGGATCTACGAGCAGTACTTC. Its translation: CASSSGRTGIYEQYF. V gene TRBV5-6 combines with J gene TRBJ2-7, with 8 bases matching TRBD1. The CDR3 contains 15 residues. The germline gives CDR1 SGHDT, CDR2 YYEEEE. After removal of 3 bases from V and 3 bases from J, the junction contained 8 bases not matched to a gene.

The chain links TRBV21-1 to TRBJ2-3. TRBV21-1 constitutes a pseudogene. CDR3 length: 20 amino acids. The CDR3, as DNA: TGTGCCAGCAGCAAAGAAAGAGACCGCCCCGGGACGTCTAGCACAGATACGCAGTATTTT. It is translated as CASSKERDRPGTSSTDTQYF.